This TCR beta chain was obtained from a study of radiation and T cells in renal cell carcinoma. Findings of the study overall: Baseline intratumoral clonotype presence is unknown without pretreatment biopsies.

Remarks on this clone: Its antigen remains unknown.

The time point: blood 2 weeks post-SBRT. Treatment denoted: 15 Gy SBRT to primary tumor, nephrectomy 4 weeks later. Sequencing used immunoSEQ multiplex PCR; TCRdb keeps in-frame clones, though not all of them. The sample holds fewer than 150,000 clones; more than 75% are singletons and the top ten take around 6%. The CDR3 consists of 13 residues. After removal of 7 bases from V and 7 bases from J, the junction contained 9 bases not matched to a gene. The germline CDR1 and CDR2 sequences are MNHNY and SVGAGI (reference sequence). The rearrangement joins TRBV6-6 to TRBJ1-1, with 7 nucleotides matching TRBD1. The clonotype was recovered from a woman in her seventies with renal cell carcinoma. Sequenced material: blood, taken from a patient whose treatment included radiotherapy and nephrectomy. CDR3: CASTPQGVVEAFF. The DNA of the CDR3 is TGTGCCAGCACTCCCCAGGGGGTAGTTGAAGCTTTCTTT.